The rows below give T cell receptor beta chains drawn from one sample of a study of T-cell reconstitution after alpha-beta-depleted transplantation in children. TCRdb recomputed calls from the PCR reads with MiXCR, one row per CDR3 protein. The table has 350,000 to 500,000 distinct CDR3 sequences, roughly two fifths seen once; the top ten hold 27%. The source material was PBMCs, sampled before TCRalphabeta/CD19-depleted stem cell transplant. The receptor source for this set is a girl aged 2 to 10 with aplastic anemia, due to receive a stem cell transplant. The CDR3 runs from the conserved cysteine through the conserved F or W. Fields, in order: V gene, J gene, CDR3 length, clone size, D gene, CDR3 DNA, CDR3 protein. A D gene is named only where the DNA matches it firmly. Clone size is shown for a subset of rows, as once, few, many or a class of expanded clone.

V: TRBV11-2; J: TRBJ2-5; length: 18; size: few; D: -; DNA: TGTGCCAGCAGCTTAGGTCACACGATGCGTGGCACCCCAGAGACCCAGTACTTC; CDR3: CASSLGHTMRGTPETQYF
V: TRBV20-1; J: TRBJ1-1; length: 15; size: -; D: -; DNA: TGCAGTGCTAGAGCCTCGGGGCCGGAGGGCACTGAAGCTTTCTTT; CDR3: CSARASGPEGTEAFF
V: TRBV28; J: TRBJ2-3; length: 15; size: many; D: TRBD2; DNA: TGTGCCAGCAGTTTATCGGGAGGACGGACAGATACGCAGTATTTT; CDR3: CASSLSGGRTDTQYF
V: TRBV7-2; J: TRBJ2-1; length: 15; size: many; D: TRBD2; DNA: TGTGCCAGCAGCTTAAGTCTAGCGGACTACAATGAGCAGTTCTTC; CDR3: CASSLSLADYNEQFF
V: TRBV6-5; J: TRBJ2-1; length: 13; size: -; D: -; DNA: TGTGCCAGCGTTAGCACGTCGTACAATGAGCAGTTCTTC; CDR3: CASVSTSYNEQFF
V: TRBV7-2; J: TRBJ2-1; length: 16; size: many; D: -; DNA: TGTGCCAGCAGCTTGGCGACTACTTCTCCTTACAATGAGCAGTTCTTC; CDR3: CASSLATTSPYNEQFF
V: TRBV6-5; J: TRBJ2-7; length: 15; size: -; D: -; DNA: TGTGCCAGCAGTTACTCGAGCAGGGCGCGCGACGAGCAGTACTTC; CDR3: CASSYSSRARDEQYF
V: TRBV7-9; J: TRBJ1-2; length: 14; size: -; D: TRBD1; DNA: TGTGCCAGCAGCTTATCCGGGACAGCTTATGGCTACACCTTC; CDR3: CASSLSGTAYGYTF
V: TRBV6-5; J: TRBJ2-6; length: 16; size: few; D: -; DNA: TGTGCCAGCAGTTACTCAACAGGGACTGGGGCCAACGTCCTGACTTTC; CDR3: CASSYSTGTGANVLTF
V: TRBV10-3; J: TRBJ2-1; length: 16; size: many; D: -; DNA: TGTGCCATCAGTGGGGTCGGGACGAGCTCCTACAATGAGCAGTTCTTC; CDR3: CAISGVGTSSYNEQFF
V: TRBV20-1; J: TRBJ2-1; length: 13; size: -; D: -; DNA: TGCAGTGCTAGGTATAAGTATTACAATGAGCAGTTCTTC; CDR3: CSARYKYYNEQFF
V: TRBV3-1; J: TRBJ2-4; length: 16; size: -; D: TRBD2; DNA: TGTGCCACCTCCCTCCAAGCGGGGCTAGCCAAAAACATTCAGTACTTC; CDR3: CATSLQAGLAKNIQYF
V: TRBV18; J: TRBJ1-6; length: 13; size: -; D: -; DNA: TGTGCCAGCTCACCAACCGAGAATTCACCCCTCCACTTT; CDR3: CASSPTENSPLHF
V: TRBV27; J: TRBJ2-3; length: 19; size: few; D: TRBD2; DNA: TGTGCCAGGCCAACCGGGACTAGCGGGAGGGCCGATTTATTCGATACGCAGTATTTT; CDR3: CARPTGTSGRADLFDTQYF
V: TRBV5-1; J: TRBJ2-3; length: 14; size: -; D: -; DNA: TGCGCCAGCAGCGGTACAGGGTTGAAAGATACGCAGTATTTT; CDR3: CASSGTGLKDTQYF
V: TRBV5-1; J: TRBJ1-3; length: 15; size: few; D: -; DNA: TGCGCCAGCAGCTTGGTAGGGCCATCTGGAAACACCATATATTTT; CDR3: CASSLVGPSGNTIYF
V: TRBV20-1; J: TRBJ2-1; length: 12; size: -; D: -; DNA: TGCAGTGCTAGACGGGACGGCGTCGAGCAGTTCTTC; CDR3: CSARRDGVEQFF
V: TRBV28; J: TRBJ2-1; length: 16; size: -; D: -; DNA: TGTGCCAGCAGTCCTTTAGCGGGGACAGGTGAGGATGAGCAGTTCTTC; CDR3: CASSPLAGTGEDEQFF
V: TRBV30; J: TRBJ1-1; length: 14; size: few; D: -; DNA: TGTGCCTGGACCTCCGGCGGTTACAACACTGAAGCTTTCTTT; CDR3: CAWTSGGYNTEAFF
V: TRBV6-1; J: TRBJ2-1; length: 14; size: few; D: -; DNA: TGTGCCAGCAGGGGAACTCATTCCTACAATGAGCAGTTCTTC; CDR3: CASRGTHSYNEQFF
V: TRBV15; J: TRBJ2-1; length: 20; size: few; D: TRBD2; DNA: TGTGCCACCAGCAGGGGGAGGGGACTAGCGGGAGGGAGCTCCTACAATGAGCAGTTCTTC; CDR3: CATSRGRGLAGGSSYNEQFF
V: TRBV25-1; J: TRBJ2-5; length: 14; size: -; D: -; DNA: TGTGCCAGCAGTGATCTGGGAAGTGGAGAGACCCAGTACTTC; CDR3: CASSDLGSGETQYF
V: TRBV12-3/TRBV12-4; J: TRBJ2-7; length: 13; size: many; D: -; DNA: TGTGCCAGCAGTCCAACCCGCAACGGGGAGCAGTACTTC; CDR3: CASSPTRNGEQYF
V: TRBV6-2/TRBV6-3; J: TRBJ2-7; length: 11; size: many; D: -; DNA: TGTGCCAGCACGCCCGGTAGGGAGCAGTACTTC; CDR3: CASTPGREQYF
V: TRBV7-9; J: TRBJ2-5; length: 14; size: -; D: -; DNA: TGTGCCAGCAGCTTAAGGAGTGGAGAAGAGACCCAGTACTTC; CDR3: CASSLRSGEETQYF
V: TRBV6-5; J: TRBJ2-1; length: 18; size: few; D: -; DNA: TGTGCCAGCAGTTACTCGATTGGGAGTCGCTTCGGGATCGATGAGCAGTTCTTC; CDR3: CASSYSIGSRFGIDEQFF
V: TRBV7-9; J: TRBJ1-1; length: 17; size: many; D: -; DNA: TGTGCCAGCAGCCCGGCCGGGGGGGGCCCCTCCAACACTGAAGCTTTCTTT; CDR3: CASSPAGGGPSNTEAFF
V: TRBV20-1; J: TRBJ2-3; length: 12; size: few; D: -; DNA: TGCAGTGTAGGTTGGGCCACAGATACGCAGTATTTT; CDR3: CSVGWATDTQYF
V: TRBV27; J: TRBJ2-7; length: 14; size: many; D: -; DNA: TGTGCCAGCGGAGTACAGGGGAGGGGGTACGAGCAGTACTTC; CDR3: CASGVQGRGYEQYF
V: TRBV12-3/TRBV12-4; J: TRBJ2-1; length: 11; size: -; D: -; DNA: TGTGCCAGCAGTTTTCGAGGCAAGCAGTTCTTC; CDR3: CASSFRGKQFF
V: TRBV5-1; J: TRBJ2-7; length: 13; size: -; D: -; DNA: TGCGCCAGCAGAGACACATCATCCTACGAGCAGTACTTC; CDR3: CASRDTSSYEQYF
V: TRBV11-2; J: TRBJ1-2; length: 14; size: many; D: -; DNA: TGTGCCAGCAGCCCCTCGGGCACTTCATATGGCTACACCTTC; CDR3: CASSPSGTSYGYTF
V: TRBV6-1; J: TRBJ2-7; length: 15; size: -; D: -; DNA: TGTGCCAGCAGTGAGGGGGGGCGGGACCCCTACGAGCAGTACTTC; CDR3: CASSEGGRDPYEQYF
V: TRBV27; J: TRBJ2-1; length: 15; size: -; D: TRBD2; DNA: TGTGCCAGCATGTTTACTAGCGGGAGGGCCTGGGAGCAGTTCTTC; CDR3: CASMFTSGRAWEQFF
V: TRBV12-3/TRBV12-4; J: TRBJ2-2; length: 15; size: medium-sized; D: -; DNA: TGTGCCAGCAGTTTGTCGGGGAGGAACACCGGGGAGCTGTTTTTT; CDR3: CASSLSGRNTGELFF
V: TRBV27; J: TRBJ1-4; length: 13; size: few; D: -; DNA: TGTGCCAGCAGTTTTCTAACTAATGAAAAACTGTTTTTT; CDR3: CASSFLTNEKLFF
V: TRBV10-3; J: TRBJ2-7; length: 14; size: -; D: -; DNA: TGTGCCATCAGTGAGTCGGAGACGCCCTACGAGCAGTACTTC; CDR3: CAISESETPYEQYF
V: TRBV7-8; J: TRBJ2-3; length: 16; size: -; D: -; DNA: TGTGCCAGCAGCTTAAGCGGTCCTCGCCCCACAGATACGCAGTATTTT; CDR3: CASSLSGPRPTDTQYF